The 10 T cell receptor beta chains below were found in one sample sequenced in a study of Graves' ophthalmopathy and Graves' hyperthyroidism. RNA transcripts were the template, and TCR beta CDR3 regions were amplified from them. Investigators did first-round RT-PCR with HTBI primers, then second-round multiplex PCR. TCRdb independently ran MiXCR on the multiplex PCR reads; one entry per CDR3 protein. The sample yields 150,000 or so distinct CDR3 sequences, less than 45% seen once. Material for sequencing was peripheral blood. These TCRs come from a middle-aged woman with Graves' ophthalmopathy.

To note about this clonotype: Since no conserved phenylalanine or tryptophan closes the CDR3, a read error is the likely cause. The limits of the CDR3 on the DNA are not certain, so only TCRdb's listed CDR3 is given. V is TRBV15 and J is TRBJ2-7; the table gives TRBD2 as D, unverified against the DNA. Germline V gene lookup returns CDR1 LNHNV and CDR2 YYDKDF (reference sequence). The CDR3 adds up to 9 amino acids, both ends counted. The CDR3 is CATSRDRAS.

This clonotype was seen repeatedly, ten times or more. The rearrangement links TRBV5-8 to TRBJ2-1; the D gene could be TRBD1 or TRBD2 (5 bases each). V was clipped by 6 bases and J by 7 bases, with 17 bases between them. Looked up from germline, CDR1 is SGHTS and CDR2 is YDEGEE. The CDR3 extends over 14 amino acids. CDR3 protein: CASKPGTGLNEQFF. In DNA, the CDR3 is TGTGCCAGCAAACCCGGGACGGGGCTTAATGAGCAGTTCTTC.

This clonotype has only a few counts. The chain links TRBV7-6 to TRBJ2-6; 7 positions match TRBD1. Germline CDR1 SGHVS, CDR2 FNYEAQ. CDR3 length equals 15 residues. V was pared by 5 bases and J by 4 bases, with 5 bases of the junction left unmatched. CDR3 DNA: TGTGCCAGCAGCCCGACAGGGCAGGGGGCCAACGTCCTGACTTTC. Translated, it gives CASSPTGQGANVLTF.

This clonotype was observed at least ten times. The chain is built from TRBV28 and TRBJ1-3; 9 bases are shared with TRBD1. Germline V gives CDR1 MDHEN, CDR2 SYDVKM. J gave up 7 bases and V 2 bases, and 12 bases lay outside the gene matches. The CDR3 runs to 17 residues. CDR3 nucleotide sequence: TGTGCCAGCAGTTTAGTGGACAGGGGAACGGATCGGAACACCATATATTTT. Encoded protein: CASSLVDRGTDRNTIYF.

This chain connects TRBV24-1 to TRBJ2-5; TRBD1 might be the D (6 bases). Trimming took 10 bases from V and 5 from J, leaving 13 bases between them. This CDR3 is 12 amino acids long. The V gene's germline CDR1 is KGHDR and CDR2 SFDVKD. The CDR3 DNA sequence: TGTGCCACAGCACAGGGTTCGGAGACCCAGTACTTC. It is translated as CATAQGSETQYF.

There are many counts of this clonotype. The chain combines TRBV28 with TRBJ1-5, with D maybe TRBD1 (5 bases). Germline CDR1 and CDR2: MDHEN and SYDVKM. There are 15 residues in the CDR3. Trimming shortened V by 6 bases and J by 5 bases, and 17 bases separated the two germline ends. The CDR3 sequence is CASSSPTEGHQPQHF. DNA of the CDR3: TGTGCCAGCAGCTCCCCGACGGAGGGGCATCAGCCCCAGCATTTT. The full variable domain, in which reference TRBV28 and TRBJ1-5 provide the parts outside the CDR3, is DVKVTQSSRYLVKRTGEKVFLECVQDMDHENMFWYRQDPGLGLRLIYFSYDVKMKEKGDIPEGYSVSREKKERFSLILESASTNQTSMYLCASSSPTEGHQPQHFGDGTRLSIL.

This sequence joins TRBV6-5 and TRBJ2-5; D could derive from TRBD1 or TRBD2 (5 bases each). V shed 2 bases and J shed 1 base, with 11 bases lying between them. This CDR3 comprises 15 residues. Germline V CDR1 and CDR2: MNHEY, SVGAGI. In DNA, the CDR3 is TGTGCCAGCAGTTACGGATCCGGGACCCAAGAGACCCAGTACTTC. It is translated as CASSYGSGTQETQYF.

The CDR3 bases are TGTGCCAGCAGTGAATCGCAGAAAAACTATGGCTACACCTTC. Its translation: CASSESQKNYGYTF. The rearrangement joins TRBV6-1 to TRBJ1-2; D is undetermined. The CDR3 consists of 14 residues. CDR1 is MNHNS and CDR2 is SASEGT in the germline V gene. The V end lost 2 bases, the J end lost 2 bases, and 9 bases lay between the germline ends.

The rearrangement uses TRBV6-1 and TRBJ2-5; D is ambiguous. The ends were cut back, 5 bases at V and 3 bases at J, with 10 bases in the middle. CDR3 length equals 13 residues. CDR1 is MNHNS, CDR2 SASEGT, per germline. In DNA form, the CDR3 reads TGTGCCAGCAGTACATCACTTAAAGAGACCCAGTACTTC. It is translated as CASSTSLKETQYF.

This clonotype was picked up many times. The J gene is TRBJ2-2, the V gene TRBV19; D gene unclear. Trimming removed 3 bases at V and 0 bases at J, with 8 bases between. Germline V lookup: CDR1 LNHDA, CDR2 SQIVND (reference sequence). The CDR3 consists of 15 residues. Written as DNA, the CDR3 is TGTGCCAGTAGTATTAGCCTTACGAACACCGGGGAGCTGTTTTTT. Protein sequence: CASSISLTNTGELFF.